These 26 T cell receptor beta chains originate from one sample sequenced in a study of blood T cell repertoires in COVID-19. The assay was immunoSEQ multiplex PCR, and TCRdb's table has in-frame clones only and misses some. Of approximately 97,000 clones detected, over 75% appear once; the ten largest clones hold around 12%. Sequenced material: peripheral blood. The receptors stem from a human donor in a cohort sampled during active COVID-19.

The rearrangement joins TRBV28 to TRBJ1-5; 12 bases agree with TRBD1. V shed 8 bases, J shed 0 bases, and the junction held 14 bases outside the gene matches. The CDR3 is 19 residues long. The germline V gene encodes CDR1 MDHEN and CDR2 SYDVKM. CDR3 nucleotide sequence: TGTGCCAGCCACCTCGGGGACAGGGGGCGTCCGGATAGCAATCAGCCCCAGCATTTT. Translated: CASHLGDRGRPDSNQPQHF.

The chain employs TRBV6-2 or TRBV6-3 and TRBJ1-2; 8 bases fit TRBD1. Germline values: CDR1 MNHEY, CDR2 SVGEGT. The CDR3 has 12 amino acids. Trimming took 5 bases from V and 6 from J; bases not matched to a gene: 2. CDR3 in amino acids: CASSQTGDGYTF. In nucleotides, the CDR3 is TGTGCCAGCAGTCAGACAGGGGATGGCTACACCTTC.

V usage is TRBV7-2 and J usage is TRBJ2-7; 7 nucleotides align to TRBD1. The CDR3 spans 15 residues. Per the germline V gene, CDR1 is SGHTA and CDR2 is FQGNSA. J lost 2 bases, V lost 5 bases, and 9 bases had no gene match. CDR3 coding DNA: TGTGCCAGCAGCACAGGGGATGTAGCCACCTACGAGCAGTACTTC. Protein product: CASSTGDVATYEQYF.

The genes are TRBV11-2 and TRBJ2-7, with D possibly being TRBD1 (5 bases). The CDR3 length is 14 residues. Between the trimmed V and J ends, which lost 0 bases and 2 bases, there was a span of 8 bases. Germline V gene sequence: CDR1 SGHAT, CDR2 FQNNGV. The CDR3 DNA is TGTGCCAGCAGCTTAGAAGGCAGGGCCTACGAGCAGTACTTC. This translates into CASSLEGRAYEQYF.

The chain employs TRBV6-5 and TRBJ2-7, with TRBD1 matching 7 bases. With 0 bases clipped from V and 3 bases from J, the junction kept 8 bases outside the gene matches. The CDR3 loop spans 16 amino acids. Per the germline V gene, CDR1 is MNHEY and CDR2 is SVGAGI. This CDR3 reads CASSYSDRVLSYEQYF. The CDR3 DNA follows: TGTGCCAGCAGTTACTCTGACAGGGTCCTAAGCTACGAGCAGTACTTC.

The chain joins TRBV16 to TRBJ1-1; perhaps TRBD1 as D (5 bases). Germline V gene lookup returns CDR1 KGHSY and CDR2 FQNENV. The CDR3 totals 15 residues. Deletions cut 4 bases from V and 6 bases from J, with 18 bases between. The CDR3 reads CASSPLSGVRAEAFF. The CDR3 DNA reads as TGTGCCAGCAGCCCCCTATCGGGGGTTAGGGCTGAAGCTTTCTTT.

With respect to this clone: Other DNA sequences in the sample encode the same CDR3. V is TRBV24-1 and J is TRBJ1-6; D is unresolved. V dropped 4 bases and J dropped 7 bases, with 4 bases sitting between them. Germline lookup yields CDR1 KGHDR and CDR2 SFDVKD. This CDR3 has 12 amino acids. DNA of the CDR3: TGTGCCACCAGTGACCCAAATTCACCCCTCCACTTT. Amino acids: CATSDPNSPLHF.

The V gene is TRBV6-5, the J gene TRBJ2-1; 10 bases align to TRBD1. This CDR3 is built from 15 residues. Germline V lookup: CDR1 MNHEY, CDR2 SVGAGI. J gave up 3 bases and V 4 bases, and 3 bases lay outside the gene matches. The CDR3 coding sequence is TGTGCCAGCAGTTCCGGGACAGGGGACTACAATGAGCAGTTCTTC. It specifies CASSSGTGDYNEQFF.

The table lists this clone with a count of one. V usage is TRBV27 and J usage is TRBJ1-5; 7 bases agree with TRBD1. This CDR3 has 15 residues. J lost 7 bases, V lost 2 bases, and 8 bases had no gene match. CDR1 and CDR2 from the germline V gene are MNHEY and SMNVEV (reference sequence). CDR3: CASSLDRQGSQPQHF. CDR3 nucleotides: TGTGCCAGCAGTTTAGATCGACAGGGTTCGCAGCCCCAGCATTTT.

The chain couples TRBV18 to TRBJ1-3, with D uncertain. The CDR3 is 14 residues long. Per germline, CDR1 KGHSH and CDR2 LQKENI. Trimming stripped 0 bases from V and 5 bases from J, with 8 bases between. For the CDR3, the DNA is TGTGCCAGCTCACCACCGAGCCCCCGAAACACCATATATTTT. This sequence encodes CASSPPSPRNTIYF.

J is TRBJ2-7 and V is TRBV27, with TRBD1 matching 9 bases. Germline trimming cut 0 bases from V and 2 bases from J; bases unmatched to any gene: 8. Germline-derived CDR1 and CDR2 are MNHEY and SMNVEV (reference sequence). This CDR3 has 17 amino acids. The CDR3 loop is CASSLSQDRGGAYEQYF. The CDR3, as DNA: TGTGCCAGCAGTTTATCGCAGGACAGGGGAGGGGCCTACGAGCAGTACTTC.

The chain employs TRBV19 and TRBJ2-7; tentatively, D is TRBD1 (6 bases). The CDR3 has 15 amino acids. Germline lookup yields CDR1 LNHDA and CDR2 SQIVND (reference sequence). The V gene lost 1 base and the J gene lost 0 bases, with 10 bases spanning the gap. The CDR3 DNA sequence: TGTGCCAGTAGTATAGGGGGGCCCCTCTCCTACGAGCAGTACTTC. Translating gives CASSIGGPLSYEQYF.

The J gene is TRBJ1-2, the V gene TRBV6-5, with 8 bases that match TRBD1. V dropped 5 bases and J dropped 4; count of bases not matched to a gene: 9. This CDR3 spans 15 amino acids. Germline V gene sequence: CDR1 MNHEY, CDR2 SVGAGI. The CDR3 spells CASSPMTTGAYGYTF. CDR3 DNA: TGTGCCAGCAGTCCGATGACGACAGGGGCCTATGGCTACACCTTC.

The chain joins TRBV14 to TRBJ2-7; 7 positions agree with TRBD1. CDR3 length: 15 residues. The V and J ends lost 0 bases and 7 bases, in that order; junction bases with no gene match: 9. Germline CDR1 is SGHDN and CDR2 is FVKESK. CDR3 in DNA: TGTGCCAGCAGCCAAGAGATCCAGGGGGATCGGGAGCAGTACTTC. It yields the protein CASSQEIQGDREQYF.

The chain links TRBV5-6 to TRBJ1-1; 11 bases are shared with TRBD1. The V gene's germline CDR1 is SGHDT and CDR2 YYEEEE. The CDR3 is made up of 14 amino acids. Trimming took 4 bases from V and 10 from J; bases not matched to a gene: 9. The chain's CDR3 is CASSPGAGQGVAFF. CDR3 bases: TGTGCCAGCAGCCCCGGCGCGGGACAGGGGGTAGCTTTCTTT.

This chain links TRBV5-6 with TRBJ1-2; D uncertain. V was trimmed by 0 bases and J by 2 bases, leaving 5 bases between them. The CDR3 is 13 amino acids. Germline loops: CDR1 SGHDT, CDR2 YYEEEE. The CDR3 loop is CASSLARNYGYTF. CDR3 nucleotide sequence: TGTGCCAGCAGCTTGGCCAGGAACTATGGCTACACCTTC.

The rearrangement joins TRBV30 to TRBJ1-5, with TRBD1 as a possible D gene (6 bases). Germline V gene lookup returns CDR1 GTSNPN and CDR2 SVGIG (reference sequence). Trimming took 1 base from V and 2 from J, leaving 12 bases between them. The CDR3 sequence is 15 residues long. CDR3 residues: CAWSGGAGGNQPQHF. CDR3 sequence (DNA): TGTGCCTGGAGTGGGGGCGCAGGGGGCAATCAGCCCCAGCATTTT.

This clone was detected only once. The gene calls are TRBV20-1 and TRBJ2-3, with 11 nucleotides matching TRBD2. The V segment lost 3 bases and the J segment 1 base; nucleotides outside the gene matches: 3. Germline loops: CDR1 DFQATT, CDR2 SNEGSKA (reference sequence). The CDR3 runs 15 residues. DNA for the CDR3: TGCAGTGCTAGTCTAGCGGGAGGAGGCACAGATACGCAGTATTTT. Amino acids: CSASLAGGGTDTQYF.

V gene TRBV10-3 combines with J gene TRBJ1-1; D is perhaps TRBD1 (5 bases). Trimming shortened V by 10 bases and J by 4 bases, and 16 bases separated the two germline ends. CDR1 is ENHRY, CDR2 SYGVKD, per germline. This CDR3 region has 13 residues. The CDR3: CATGGIRGTEAFF. CDR3 nucleotide sequence: TGTGCCACGGGAGGGATAAGGGGCACTGAAGCTTTCTTT.

This chain links TRBV6-2 or TRBV6-3 with TRBJ2-5; 13 bases line up with TRBD2. The CDR3 is made up of 15 amino acids. The V segment lost 6 bases and the J segment 5 bases; nucleotides outside the gene matches: 6. Germline V gene sequence: CDR1 MNHEY, CDR2 SVGEGT. The chain's CDR3 is CASSPGLAGVETQYF. In nucleotides, the CDR3 is TGTGCCAGCAGCCCCGGACTAGCGGGAGTGGAGACCCAGTACTTC.

The V gene is TRBV7-2, the J gene TRBJ1-5, with unresolved D. The germline gives CDR1 SGHTA, CDR2 FQGNSA. Trimming removed 5 bases at V and 3 bases at J, with 8 bases between. The CDR3 is 13 residues long. CDR3 sequence: CASSEEVNQPQHF. The CDR3 DNA follows: TGTGCCAGCAGCGAAGAGGTCAATCAGCCCCAGCATTTT. The full variable domain, in which reference TRBV7-2 and TRBJ1-5 provide the parts outside the CDR3, is GAGVSQSPSNKVTEKGKDVELRCDPISGHTALYWYRQSLGQGLEFLIYFQGNSAPDKSGLPSDRFSAERTGGSVSTLTIQRTQQEDSAVYLCASSEEVNQPQHFGDGTRLSIL.

J is TRBJ2-1 and V is TRBV5-1; maybe TRBD2 (6 bases). Trimming pared 6 bases from V and 13 bases from J, leaving 17 bases between. Germline V gene lookup returns CDR1 SGHRS and CDR2 YFSETQ. The CDR3 has 12 amino acids. The DNA for the CDR3 is TGCGCCAGCACCGGCGGGACTCCAGCCCAGTTCTTC. Residues: CASTGGTPAQFF. The variable domain in full, with the rest retrieved from reference TRBV5-1 and TRBJ2-1, is KAGVTQTPRYLIKTRGQQVTLSCSPISGHRSVSWYQQTPGQGLQFLFEYFSETQRNKGNFPGRFSGRQFSNSRSEMNVSTLELGDSALYLCASTGGTPAQFFGPGTRLTVL.

The chain uses TRBV15 and TRBJ2-5; TRBD2 might be the D (6 bases). V was clipped by 0 bases and J by 5 bases, with 16 bases between them. CDR3 length equals 16 residues. CDR1 is LNHNV and CDR2 is YYDKDF in the germline V gene (reference sequence). For the CDR3, the DNA is TGTGCCACCAGCAGAGATAAGGCGGGGTTGGGGGAGACCCAGTACTTC. It yields the protein CATSRDKAGLGETQYF.

The rearrangement uses TRBV7-2 and TRBJ2-7; 11 bases align to TRBD2. The CDR3 consists of 14 residues. Germline-derived CDR1 and CDR2 are SGHTA and FQGNSA. V lost 3 bases to trimming and J lost 7 bases; unmatched junction nucleotides: 5. CDR3: CASSFSGGAREQYF. The CDR3 DNA reads TGTGCCAGCAGCTTTAGCGGGGGGGCAAGGGAGCAGTACTTC.

The chain links TRBV5-1 to TRBJ1-2; 10 bases agree with TRBD1. J gave up 4 bases and V 2 bases, and 8 bases lay outside the gene matches. The germline V gene encodes CDR1 SGHRS and CDR2 YFSETQ. There are 16 residues in the CDR3. The CDR3 is CASSLGGTGDPYGYTF. In nucleotides, the CDR3 is TGCGCCAGCAGCTTAGGGGGGACAGGGGACCCCTATGGCTACACCTTC.

This clone was seen once. The CDR3 DNA sequence: TGTGCCAGTAGAGGCAGGGGCGCAGATACGCAGTATTTT. This translates into CASRGRGADTQYF. J is TRBJ2-3 and V is TRBV19; tentative D call: TRBD1 (6 bases). Per germline, CDR1 LNHDA and CDR2 SQIVND (reference sequence). V was shortened by 6 bases and J by 4 bases, with 11 bases between the two germline ends. The CDR3 sequence is 13 residues long. The whole variable domain, remainder taken from reference TRBV19 and TRBJ2-3, is DGGITQSPKYLFRKEGQNVTLSCEQNLNHDAMYWYRQDPGQGLRLIYYSQIVNDFQKGDIAEGYSVSREKKESFPLTVTSAQKNPTAFYLCASRGRGADTQYFGPGTRLTVL.